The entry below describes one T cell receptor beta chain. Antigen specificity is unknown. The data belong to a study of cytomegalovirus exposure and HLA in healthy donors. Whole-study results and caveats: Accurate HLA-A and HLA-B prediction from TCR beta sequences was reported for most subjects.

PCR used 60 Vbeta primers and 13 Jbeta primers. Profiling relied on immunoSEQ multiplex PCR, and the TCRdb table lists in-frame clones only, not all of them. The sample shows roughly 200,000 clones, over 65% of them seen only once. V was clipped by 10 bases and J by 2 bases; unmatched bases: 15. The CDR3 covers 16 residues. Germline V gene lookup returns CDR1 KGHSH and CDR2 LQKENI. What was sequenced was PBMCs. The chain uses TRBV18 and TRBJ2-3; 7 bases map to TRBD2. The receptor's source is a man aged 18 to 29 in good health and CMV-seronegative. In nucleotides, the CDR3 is TGTGCCACCCTCAACTCTAGCGGCCCGATCACAGATACGCAGTATTTT. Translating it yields CATLNSSGPITDTQYF.